Ten or more counts support the clone carrying this T cell receptor beta chain. Its specificity is unknown. CDR1 SNHLY and CDR2 FYNNEI come from the germline V gene. The CDR3 contains 13 residues. Trimming shortened V by 4 bases and J by 4 bases, and 10 bases separated the two germline ends. The sample comes from a study of identical twins. The study's findings and limits: While abundant cord blood beta clonotypes carried fewer insertions, memory repertoires showed no such pattern. Models predicted too little out-of-frame TCR alpha sharing in monozygotic twins. Out-of-frame beta chain sequences displayed weaker excess sharing between twins.

TCRdb called the 5' RACE reads again in MiXCR, with one record for every CDR3 protein. Of 1.5 million to 2 million distinct CDR3 sequences in the sample, less than 40% are singletons; the top ten hold 0.25% to 0.3%. The clonotype originates from a newborn girl in good health. The V gene is TRBV2, the J gene TRBJ1-2, with a tentative D call TRBD1 (5 bases). Sequenced sample: cord blood. CDR3 sequence reads: CASSVRGPYGYTF. CDR3 coding DNA: TGTGCCAGCAGTGTAAGGGGCCCCTATGGCTACACCTTC.